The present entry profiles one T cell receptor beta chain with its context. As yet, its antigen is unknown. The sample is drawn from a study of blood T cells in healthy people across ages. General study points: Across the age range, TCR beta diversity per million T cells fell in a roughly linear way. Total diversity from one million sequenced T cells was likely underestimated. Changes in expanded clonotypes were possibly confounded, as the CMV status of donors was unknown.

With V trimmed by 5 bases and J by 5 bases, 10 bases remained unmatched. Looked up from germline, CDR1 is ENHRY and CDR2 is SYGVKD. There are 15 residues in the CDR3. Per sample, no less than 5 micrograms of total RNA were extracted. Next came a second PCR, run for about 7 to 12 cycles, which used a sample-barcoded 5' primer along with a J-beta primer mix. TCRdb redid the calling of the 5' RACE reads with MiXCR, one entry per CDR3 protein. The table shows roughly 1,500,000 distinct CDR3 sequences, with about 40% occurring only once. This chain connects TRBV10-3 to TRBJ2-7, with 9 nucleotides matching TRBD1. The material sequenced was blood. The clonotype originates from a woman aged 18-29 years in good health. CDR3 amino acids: CAISPGTGTFDEQYF. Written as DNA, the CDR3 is TGTGCCATCAGTCCCGGGACAGGGACTTTCGACGAGCAGTACTTC.